This T cell receptor (beta chain) came from a study of T-cell reconstitution after alpha-beta-depleted transplantation in children. To note about this clonotype: The antigen remains unidentified.

V shed 0 bases, J shed 1 base, and the junction held 11 bases outside the gene matches. The germline CDR1 and CDR2 sequences are SGDLS and YYNGEE. This CDR3 spans 19 amino acids. Construction of the TCRbeta library involved unique molecular identifiers. TCRdb analysed the PCR reads with MiXCR anew, one entry per CDR3 protein. This sample yields about 830,000 distinct CDR3 sequences, of which approximately 15% are seen a single time; approximately 5% belongs to the top ten. Findings and caveats of the study: Once a year had passed after transplant, T-cell counts and diversity came mostly from newly produced T cells.

The V call is TRBV9, the J call TRBJ2-4; TRBD1 agrees at 9 bases. The sequences come from PBMCs, mostly from graft donor cells, collected 360 days after TCRalphabeta/CD19-depleted stem cell transplant. The sequence was obtained from a male patient younger than 18 who had a stem cell transplant for acute lymphoblastic leukemia, so the T cells may come from the graft donor. CDR3 region: CASSVDLRGTGTAKNIQYF. The CDR3 nucleotides are TGTGCCAGCAGCGTAGATCTGAGAGGGACAGGGACGGCCAAAAACATTCAGTACTTC.